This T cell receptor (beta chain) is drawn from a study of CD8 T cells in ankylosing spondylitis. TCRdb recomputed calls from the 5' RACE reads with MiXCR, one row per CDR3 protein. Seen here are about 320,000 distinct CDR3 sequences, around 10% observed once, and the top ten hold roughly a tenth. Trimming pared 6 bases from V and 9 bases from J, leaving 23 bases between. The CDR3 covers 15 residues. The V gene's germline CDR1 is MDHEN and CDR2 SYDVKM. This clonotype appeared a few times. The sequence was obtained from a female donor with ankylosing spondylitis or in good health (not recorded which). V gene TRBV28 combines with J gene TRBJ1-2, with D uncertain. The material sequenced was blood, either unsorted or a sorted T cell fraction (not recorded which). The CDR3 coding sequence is TGTGCCAGCAGCTTAATAGGACGGTGGGAGGCGAGCTACACCTTC. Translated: CASSLIGRWEASYTF.